The 15 T cell receptor beta chains below come from one sample, sequenced in a study of Ad26.COV2.S vaccination and SARS-CoV-2 variants. The protocol was immunoSEQ multiplex PCR, while the TCRdb copy is restricted to in-frame clones and leaves out a portion. Among around 350,000 clones listed, around 90% were seen once. The sample in question was peripheral blood, obtained after recovery from COVID-19. The receptors were gathered from a human donor who had recovered from COVID-19.

V and J are TRBV5-4 and TRBJ1-2, with a possible D match to TRBD1 (6 bases). The CDR3 extends over 17 amino acids. From germline, CDR1 is SGHNT and CDR2 YYREEE (reference sequence). Trimming left V 4 bases short and J 0 bases short, with 19 bases between. CDR3 DNA: TGTGCCAGCAGCGTCCCCTCGGGGGGCGCGTCTAACTATGGCTACACCTTC. Translation gives CASSVPSGGASNYGYTF.

This chain connects TRBV9 to TRBJ1-3, with unresolved D. The ends were cut back, 6 bases at V and 4 bases at J, with 14 bases in the middle. The V gene's germline CDR1 is SGDLS and CDR2 YYNGEE. CDR3 length equals 14 residues. The CDR3 protein is CASTGSTGGNTIYF. Written as DNA, the CDR3 is TGTGCCAGCACCGGCAGCACGGGAGGAAACACCATATATTTT.

The V gene is TRBV9, the J gene TRBJ2-1, with TRBD2 identical over 13 bases. Trimming cost V 3 bases and J 4 bases; bases outside gene matches: 1. The CDR3 spans 15 residues. CDR1 is SGDLS and CDR2 is YYNGEE in the germline V gene. CDR3 coding DNA: TGTGCCAGCAGCGGACTAGCGGGAGGATACAATGAGCAGTTCTTC. This codes for CASSGLAGGYNEQFF.

The chain carries TRBV5-4 and TRBJ1-1, with D tentatively TRBD1 (6 bases). Germline CDR1 and CDR2: SGHNT and YYREEE (reference sequence). The CDR3 contains 15 residues. V lost 1 base and J lost 1, with 11 bases in between. CDR3 nucleotide sequence: TGTGCCAGCAGCTTGCGCAGGGGTTCGAACACTGAAGCTTTCTTT. Amino acids: CASSLRRGSNTEAFF.

The CDR3 coding sequence is TGCAGCGTTGACCAGGGAGTCACAGATACGCAGTATTTT. Protein: CSVDQGVTDTQYF. The chain uses TRBV29-1 and TRBJ2-3; D is possibly TRBD1 or TRBD2 (5 bases each). Germline V gives CDR1 SQVTM, CDR2 ANQGSEA. V lost 3 bases and J lost 2, with 9 bases in between. The CDR3 contains 13 residues.

This chain connects TRBV5-6 to TRBJ2-5; TRBD2 might be the D (7 bases). The germline V and J ends were trimmed by 4 bases and 5 bases, with 24 bases remaining between them. CDR3 length equals 17 residues. CDR1 SGHDT and CDR2 YYEEEE come from the germline V gene. CDR3 residues: CASSRPGGGGQVETQYF. For the CDR3, the DNA is TGTGCCAGCAGCCGCCCGGGGGGCGGGGGCCAAGTCGAGACCCAGTACTTC.

The V gene is TRBV13, the J gene TRBJ1-1; a weak D match, TRBD1 (6 bases). Germline V lookup: CDR1 PRHDT, CDR2 FYEKMQ (reference sequence). The CDR3 length is 15 residues. Trimming removed 5 bases at V and 2 bases at J, with 15 bases between. CDR3 region: CASSPRGGLNTEAFF. DNA for the CDR3: TGTGCCAGCAGCCCGCGGGGGGGGCTCAACACTGAAGCTTTCTTT.

The genes are TRBV5-1 and TRBJ1-1, with D uncertain. Germline assignment: CDR1 SGHRS and CDR2 YFSETQ. CDR3 length: 14 amino acids. Deletions cut 6 bases from V and 1 base from J, with 13 bases between. The CDR3 here is CASKNSVSNTEAFF. CDR3 bases: TGCGCCAGCAAAAATAGCGTGTCGAACACTGAAGCTTTCTTT. Full variable domain (missing parts from reference TRBV5-1 and TRBJ1-1): KAGVTQTPRYLIKTRGQQVTLSCSPISGHRSVSWYQQTPGQGLQFLFEYFSETQRNKGNFPGRFSGRQFSNSRSEMNVSTLELGDSALYLCASKNSVSNTEAFFGQGTRLTVV.

V gene TRBV12-3 or TRBV12-4 combines with J gene TRBJ1-2; the D gene is possibly TRBD1 (6 bases). CDR3 length equals 13 residues. V was trimmed by 5 bases and J by 3 bases, leaving 10 bases between them. The DNA of the CDR3 is TGTGCCAGCAGTCCACAGGGATACTATGGCTACACCTTC. It specifies CASSPQGYYGYTF.

This chain uses TRBV7-9 with TRBJ2-7; no definite D call. Germline CDR1 reads SEHNR; CDR2 reads FQNEAQ (reference sequence). V was shortened by 2 bases and J by 2 bases, with 10 bases between the two germline ends. This CDR3 comprises 14 residues. CDR3: CASSLSQVAYEQYF. The DNA of the CDR3 is TGTGCCAGCAGCTTATCGCAGGTAGCCTACGAGCAGTACTTC.

The genes are TRBV29-1 and TRBJ2-1; weak D call: TRBD1 (6 bases). Trimming removed 7 bases from V and 6 bases from J, with 16 bases in between. Germline V gene data show CDR1 as SQVTM and CDR2 as ANQGSEA. This CDR3 is built from 13 residues. The CDR3 nucleotides are TGCAGCGCAGCCGGACAGCGTCGCAATGAGCAGTTCTTC. This translates into CSAAGQRRNEQFF.

The rearrangement uses TRBV2 and TRBJ1-1; 7 positions agree with TRBD1. Trimming removed 6 bases from V and 4 bases from J; junction bases left unmatched: 8. The length of the CDR3 is 14 residues. Looked up from germline, CDR1 is SNHLY and CDR2 is FYNNEI. CDR3 amino acids: CASSFDRVGTEAFF. The DNA of the CDR3 is TGTGCCAGCAGCTTCGACAGGGTTGGCACTGAAGCTTTCTTT. The variable domain in full, completed from reference TRBV2 and TRBJ1-1, reads EPEVTQTPSHQVTQMGQEVILRCVPISNHLYFYWYRQILGQKVEFLVSFYNNEISEKSEIFDDQFSVERPDGSNFTLKIRSTKLEDSAMYFCASSFDRVGTEAFFGQGTRLTVV.

CDR3 nucleotides: TGTGCCGGAACGGACAGGGTGAATTCAAACTATGGCTACACCTTC. This translates into CAGTDRVNSNYGYTF. The chain is built from TRBV6-6 and TRBJ1-2; 8 nucleotides align to TRBD1. The CDR3 consists of 15 residues. Per germline, CDR1 MNHNY and CDR2 SVGAGI (reference sequence). V dropped 11 bases and J dropped 2; count of bases not matched to a gene: 13.

The chain has TRBV29-1 and TRBJ1-2, with TRBD1 matching over 11 bases. This CDR3 has 14 residues. The germline V gene has CDR1 SQVTM and CDR2 ANQGSEA. Unmatched junction bases numbered 5, after V lost 3 bases and J lost 5 bases. The CDR3 loop reads CSVEIRDRGYGYTF. The CDR3 bases are TGCAGCGTTGAGATCCGGGACAGGGGGTATGGCTACACCTTC.

The gene calls are TRBV27 and TRBJ2-1; D tentatively reads TRBD1 or TRBD2 (5 bases each). Trimming removed 4 bases from V and 4 bases from J, with 8 bases in between. The germline V gene has CDR1 MNHEY and CDR2 SMNVEV (reference sequence). CDR3 length: 13 amino acids. The CDR3 is CASSSEGYNEQFF. In DNA, the CDR3 is TGTGCCAGCAGTTCAGAGGGGTACAATGAGCAGTTCTTC.